The rows below give T cell receptor beta chains drawn from one sample of a study of identical twins. MiXCR, run by TCRdb on the 5' RACE reads, gives a single entry per CDR3 protein. The sample consists of hundreds of thousands of distinct CDR3 sequences, around an eighth of them appearing once. In addition, the sample was reused for a study of yellow fever vaccine responses in identical twins.

Source material: PBMCs. The receptors originated from a woman under 30 in good health. CDR3s include the opening cysteine and the closing phenylalanine or tryptophan. Fields, in order: J gene, clone size, D gene, V gene, CDR3 protein, CDR3 DNA. D genes are given only for firm matches. Size values are once, few and many counts, or a class for expanded clones, and some rows have none.

j_call: TRBJ2-2
clone_size: -
d_call: -
v_call: TRBV27
cdr3_aa: CASSLGTPANTGELFF
cdr3_nt: TGTGCCAGCAGTTTGGGGACGCCTGCGAACACCGGGGAGCTGTTTTTT

j_call: TRBJ2-1
clone_size: few
d_call: TRBD2
v_call: TRBV6-1
cdr3_aa: CANSLASGGADEQFF
cdr3_nt: TGTGCCAACAGTCTAGCTAGCGGGGGGGCCGATGAGCAGTTCTTC

j_call: TRBJ2-5
clone_size: -
d_call: TRBD1
v_call: TRBV5-1
cdr3_aa: CASSLGQMRETQYF
cdr3_nt: TGCGCCAGCAGCCTGGGACAGATGCGAGAGACCCAGTACTTC

j_call: TRBJ2-7
clone_size: few
d_call: -
v_call: TRBV12-3/TRBV12-4
cdr3_aa: CASSIRDPRWDEQYF
cdr3_nt: TGTGCCAGCAGTATCAGGGACCCTAGGTGGGACGAGCAGTACTTC

j_call: TRBJ2-5
clone_size: once
d_call: -
v_call: TRBV9
cdr3_aa: CASSVASTAWETQYF
cdr3_nt: TGTGCCAGCAGCGTAGCTAGCACGGCGTGGGAGACCCAGTACTTC

j_call: TRBJ1-1
clone_size: few
d_call: TRBD1
v_call: TRBV7-2
cdr3_aa: CASSPGTGRAEAFF
cdr3_nt: TGTGCCAGCAGCCCGGGGACAGGGAGGGCTGAAGCTTTCTTT

j_call: TRBJ2-1
clone_size: -
d_call: -
v_call: TRBV7-2
cdr3_aa: CASSHLTPDLEQFF
cdr3_nt: TGTGCCAGCAGCCACCTGACCCCAGATCTTGAGCAGTTCTTC

j_call: TRBJ2-3
clone_size: few
d_call: TRBD2
v_call: TRBV29-1
cdr3_aa: CSVPVREGPTDTQYF
cdr3_nt: TGCAGCGTTCCTGTGCGGGAGGGCCCCACAGATACGCAGTATTTT

j_call: TRBJ2-2
clone_size: few
d_call: TRBD1
v_call: TRBV14
cdr3_aa: CASSPMGQGFGELFF
cdr3_nt: TGTGCCAGCAGCCCTATGGGACAGGGTTTCGGGGAGCTGTTTTTT

j_call: TRBJ2-2
clone_size: -
d_call: -
v_call: TRBV11-1
cdr3_aa: CASSLALDSFANTGELFF
cdr3_nt: TGTGCCAGCAGCTTAGCGCTCGATTCGTTCGCGAACACCGGGGAGCTGTTTTTT

j_call: TRBJ1-6
clone_size: many
d_call: -
v_call: TRBV6-5
cdr3_aa: CASSYRAVGNSPLHF
cdr3_nt: TGTGCCAGCAGTTACCGGGCGGTCGGGAATTCACCCCTCCACTTT

j_call: TRBJ2-5
clone_size: many
d_call: -
v_call: TRBV29-1
cdr3_aa: CSVVGLAGETQYF
cdr3_nt: TGCAGCGTTGTCGGGCTAGCCGGGGAGACCCAGTACTTC

j_call: TRBJ2-2
clone_size: few
d_call: -
v_call: TRBV12-3/TRBV12-4
cdr3_aa: CASSLVGSYTGELFF
cdr3_nt: TGTGCCAGCAGTTTGGTAGGCTCCTACACCGGGGAGCTGTTTTTT

j_call: TRBJ2-7
clone_size: -
d_call: TRBD2
v_call: TRBV12-3/TRBV12-4
cdr3_aa: CASSPGGLAGDGSYEQYF
cdr3_nt: TGTGCCAGCAGTCCCGGGGGACTAGCGGGAGACGGCTCCTACGAGCAGTACTTC

j_call: TRBJ2-5
clone_size: many
d_call: -
v_call: TRBV5-1
cdr3_aa: CASSLDAHSSAAQYF
cdr3_nt: TGCGCCAGCAGCTTGGATGCTCATAGTTCCGCGGCCCAGTACTTC

j_call: TRBJ2-4
clone_size: few
d_call: TRBD1
v_call: TRBV12-3/TRBV12-4
cdr3_aa: CASSSTTGQSLAKNIQYF
cdr3_nt: TGTGCCAGCAGTTCAACAACGGGACAGAGCTTAGCCAAAAACATTCAGTACTTC

j_call: TRBJ1-5
clone_size: -
d_call: TRBD1
v_call: TRBV20-1
cdr3_aa: CSAQDRGHSNQPQHF
cdr3_nt: TGCAGTGCCCAGGACAGGGGGCATAGCAATCAGCCCCAGCATTTT

j_call: TRBJ2-7
clone_size: many
d_call: -
v_call: TRBV27
cdr3_aa: CASSPQNYGYEQYF
cdr3_nt: TGTGCCAGCTCCCCCCAAAATTATGGCTACGAGCAGTACTTC

j_call: TRBJ2-7
clone_size: -
d_call: TRBD1
v_call: TRBV5-1
cdr3_aa: CASSLVGQAYEQYF
cdr3_nt: TGCGCCAGCAGCTTGGTTGGACAGGCCTACGAGCAGTACTTC

j_call: TRBJ2-7
clone_size: -
d_call: -
v_call: TRBV20-1
cdr3_aa: CSASPVHEQYF
cdr3_nt: TGCAGTGCTAGCCCCGTCCACGAGCAGTACTTC

j_call: TRBJ2-7
clone_size: -
d_call: -
v_call: TRBV20-1
cdr3_aa: CSAGGSYEQYF
cdr3_nt: TGCAGTGCTGGCGGCTCCTACGAGCAGTACTTC

j_call: TRBJ2-1
clone_size: few
d_call: TRBD1
v_call: TRBV28
cdr3_aa: CASSPGQGYYNEQFF
cdr3_nt: TGTGCCAGCAGTCCGGGACAGGGGTATTACAATGAGCAGTTCTTC

j_call: TRBJ2-2
clone_size: -
d_call: -
v_call: TRBV20-1
cdr3_aa: CSARRPPRNTGELFF
cdr3_nt: TGCAGTGCTAGGAGGCCCCCGCGGAACACCGGGGAGCTGTTTTTT

j_call: TRBJ2-5
clone_size: few
d_call: TRBD2
v_call: TRBV20-1
cdr3_aa: CSARGTSDQETQYF
cdr3_nt: TGCAGTGCTAGGGGGACTAGCGACCAAGAGACCCAGTACTTC

j_call: TRBJ2-1
clone_size: -
d_call: -
v_call: TRBV5-5
cdr3_aa: CASSADRIYNEQFF
cdr3_nt: TGTGCCAGCAGCGCCGACCGGATCTACAATGAGCAGTTCTTC

j_call: TRBJ2-7
clone_size: few
d_call: -
v_call: TRBV6-1
cdr3_aa: CASSPRGLRAYEQYF
cdr3_nt: TGTGCCAGCAGTCCCCGTGGGTTGAGGGCGTATGAGCAGTACTTC

j_call: TRBJ1-6
clone_size: -
d_call: -
v_call: TRBV12-3/TRBV12-4
cdr3_aa: CASSLKGGWSDSPLHF
cdr3_nt: TGTGCCAGCAGTTTAAAGGGGGGATGGTCCGATTCACCCCTCCACTTT

j_call: TRBJ2-2
clone_size: few
d_call: -
v_call: TRBV14
cdr3_aa: CASSRVLGDRELFF
cdr3_nt: TGTGCCAGCAGCCGGGTACTAGGGGACCGGGAGCTGTTTTTT

j_call: TRBJ2-1
clone_size: few
d_call: -
v_call: TRBV10-3
cdr3_aa: CDATGTGSHEQFF
cdr3_nt: TGTGACGCAACCGGGACTGGGAGTCATGAGCAGTTCTTC

j_call: TRBJ1-5
clone_size: many
d_call: TRBD1
v_call: TRBV20-1
cdr3_aa: CSAGTGGNGQPQHF
cdr3_nt: TGCAGTGCTGGGACAGGGGGCAACGGTCAGCCCCAGCATTTT

j_call: TRBJ2-5
clone_size: -
d_call: TRBD1
v_call: TRBV11-3
cdr3_aa: CASSLGNGQGAETQYF
cdr3_nt: TGTGCCAGCAGCTTGGGGAACGGACAGGGGGCAGAGACCCAGTACTTC

j_call: TRBJ2-3
clone_size: -
d_call: -
v_call: TRBV6-5
cdr3_aa: CASSSLDSASGDTQYF
cdr3_nt: TGTGCCAGCAGTTCCTTGGACAGTGCCTCGGGAGATACGCAGTATTTT

j_call: TRBJ1-1
clone_size: few
d_call: TRBD1
v_call: TRBV7-9
cdr3_aa: CASIDRGYTEAFF
cdr3_nt: TGTGCCAGCATCGACAGGGGTTACACTGAAGCTTTCTTT

j_call: TRBJ1-2
clone_size: -
d_call: -
v_call: TRBV7-6
cdr3_aa: CASSFPSGGDYGYTF
cdr3_nt: TGTGCCAGCAGCTTCCCGAGCGGGGGCGACTATGGCTACACCTTC

j_call: TRBJ1-6
clone_size: -
d_call: TRBD1
v_call: TRBV5-1
cdr3_aa: CASSLATGGDSPLHF
cdr3_nt: TGCGCCAGCAGCTTGGCGACAGGGGGTGATTCACCCCTCCACTTT

j_call: TRBJ1-2
clone_size: many
d_call: -
v_call: TRBV6-5
cdr3_aa: CASSYLTTIASYGYTF
cdr3_nt: TGTGCCAGCAGTTACTTAACGACTATTGCTTCCTATGGCTACACCTTC

j_call: TRBJ1-4
clone_size: -
d_call: -
v_call: TRBV25-1
cdr3_aa: CASSGNPGQGEKLFF
cdr3_nt: TGTGCCAGCAGCGGAAACCCGGGACAAGGGGAAAAACTGTTTTTT

j_call: TRBJ2-1
clone_size: few
d_call: -
v_call: TRBV19
cdr3_aa: CASSSIYEQFF
cdr3_nt: TGTGCCAGTAGTTCCATTTATGAGCAGTTCTTC

j_call: TRBJ2-3
clone_size: many
d_call: -
v_call: TRBV12-3/TRBV12-4
cdr3_aa: CASSPDPGVVYTQYF
cdr3_nt: TGTGCCAGCAGTCCGGATCCGGGAGTCGTGTATACGCAGTATTTT

j_call: TRBJ2-3
clone_size: -
d_call: -
v_call: TRBV10-3
cdr3_aa: CAIKSRVIDTQYF
cdr3_nt: TGTGCCATCAAGAGCAGGGTGATAGATACGCAGTATTTT

j_call: TRBJ2-1
clone_size: few
d_call: -
v_call: TRBV5-1
cdr3_aa: CASSFRTDGSEQFF
cdr3_nt: TGCGCCAGCAGCTTCCGGACGGACGGGAGTGAGCAGTTCTTC

j_call: TRBJ2-7
clone_size: -
d_call: -
v_call: TRBV3-1
cdr3_aa: CASSRRGSHNAYEQYF
cdr3_nt: TGTGCCAGCAGCCGTCGTGGCAGCCACAACGCCTACGAGCAGTACTTC

j_call: TRBJ1-6
clone_size: -
d_call: TRBD1
v_call: TRBV5-1
cdr3_aa: CASSPGTGGTSPLHF
cdr3_nt: TGCGCCAGCAGCCCCGGGACAGGGGGGACTTCACCCCTCCACTTT

j_call: TRBJ2-7
clone_size: -
d_call: -
v_call: TRBV15
cdr3_aa: CATSRPQGYEQYF
cdr3_nt: TGTGCCACCAGCAGACCCCAAGGCTACGAGCAGTACTTC

j_call: TRBJ2-5
clone_size: few
d_call: -
v_call: TRBV12-5
cdr3_aa: CASGLFLGQTQETQYF
cdr3_nt: TGTGCTAGTGGTTTGTTCCTTGGGCAGACCCAAGAGACCCAGTACTTC

j_call: TRBJ2-3
clone_size: few
d_call: TRBD2
v_call: TRBV4-1
cdr3_aa: CASSQVFGRGRVDTQYF
cdr3_nt: TGCGCCAGCAGCCAAGTTTTTGGTCGCGGGAGGGTAGATACGCAGTATTTT

j_call: TRBJ2-2
clone_size: many
d_call: TRBD2
v_call: TRBV27
cdr3_aa: CASSHRTSNTGELFF
cdr3_nt: TGTGCCAGCAGTCACCGGACTAGCAACACCGGGGAGCTGTTTTTT

j_call: TRBJ2-5
clone_size: many
d_call: TRBD2
v_call: TRBV4-1
cdr3_aa: CASSPRIGGNQETQYF
cdr3_nt: TGCGCCAGCAGCCCTAGGATCGGGGGGAACCAAGAGACCCAGTACTTC

j_call: TRBJ1-1
clone_size: -
d_call: -
v_call: TRBV4-1
cdr3_aa: CASSAGLTAAFF
cdr3_nt: TGCGCCAGCAGCGCGGGTCTTACTGCAGCTTTCTTT

j_call: TRBJ2-3
clone_size: many
d_call: -
v_call: TRBV29-1
cdr3_aa: CSVGEEPADTQYF
cdr3_nt: TGCAGCGTGGGAGAGGAGCCTGCAGATACGCAGTATTTT

j_call: TRBJ2-1
clone_size: few
d_call: -
v_call: TRBV6-2/TRBV6-3
cdr3_aa: CASSRGSGGAYNEQFF
cdr3_nt: TGTGCCAGCAGTCGGGGTTCGGGGGGCGCTTACAATGAGCAGTTCTTC

j_call: TRBJ2-2
clone_size: -
d_call: TRBD2
v_call: TRBV12-3/TRBV12-4
cdr3_aa: CASSLGSSGHNTGELFF
cdr3_nt: TGTGCCAGCAGTTTGGGATCTAGCGGGCATAACACCGGGGAGCTGTTTTTT

j_call: TRBJ2-1
clone_size: -
d_call: TRBD2
v_call: TRBV7-8
cdr3_aa: CASSFQGTSGLKVQFF
cdr3_nt: TGTGCCAGCAGCTTCCAAGGGACTAGCGGGCTGAAGGTGCAGTTCTTC

j_call: TRBJ1-2
clone_size: -
d_call: -
v_call: TRBV27
cdr3_aa: CASSPRGSLGYTF
cdr3_nt: TGTGCCAGCAGTCCCCGGGGCAGCCTAGGCTACACCTTC